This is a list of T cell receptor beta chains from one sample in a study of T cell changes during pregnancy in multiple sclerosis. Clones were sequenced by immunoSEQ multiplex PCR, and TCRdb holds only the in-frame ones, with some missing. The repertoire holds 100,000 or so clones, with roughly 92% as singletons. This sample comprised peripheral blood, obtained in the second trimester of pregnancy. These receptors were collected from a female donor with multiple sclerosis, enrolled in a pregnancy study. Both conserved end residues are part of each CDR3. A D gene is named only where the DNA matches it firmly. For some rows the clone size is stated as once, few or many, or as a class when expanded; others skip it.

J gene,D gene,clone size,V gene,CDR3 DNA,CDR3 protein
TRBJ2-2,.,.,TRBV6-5,TGTGCCAGCAGTTTGGGGGGTCCCACCGGGGAGCTGTTTTTT,CASSLGGPTGELFF
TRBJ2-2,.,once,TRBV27,TGTGCCAGCAGTTCAGGGGTTGGGGAGCTGTTTTTT,CASSSGVGELFF
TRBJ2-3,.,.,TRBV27,TGTGCCAGCAGAAGGGGCAGCAACACAGATACGCAGTATTTT,CASRRGSNTDTQYF
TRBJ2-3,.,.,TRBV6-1,TGTGCCACCTCCTCCACAGATACGCAGTATTTT,CATSSTDTQYF
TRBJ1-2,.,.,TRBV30,TGTGCCTGGAGTTCACAGGGAATGGGGGGCTACACCTTC,CAWSSQGMGGYTF
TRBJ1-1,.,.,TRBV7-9,TGTGCCAGCAGCTTAGTACGGGGTACTGAAGCTTTCTTT,CASSLVRGTEAFF
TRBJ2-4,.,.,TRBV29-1,TGCAGCGTTGAAGCTGTTTCCGGAAACATTCAGTACTTC,CSVEAVSGNIQYF
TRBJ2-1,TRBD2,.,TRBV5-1,TGCGCCAGCAGCTTGGGACTAGCGGGACAGGGTGAGCAGTTCTTC,CASSLGLAGQGEQFF
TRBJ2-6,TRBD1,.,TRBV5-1,TGCGCCAGCGCTAACCCGGCAGGGGGCTCTGGGGCCAACGTCCTGACTTTC,CASANPAGGSGANVLTF
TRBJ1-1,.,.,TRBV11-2,TGTGCCAGCAGGACCCCGACAGGCACTGAAGCTTTCTTT,CASRTPTGTEAFF
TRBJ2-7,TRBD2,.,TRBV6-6,TGTGCCAGCAGTTACTCCTCGGGAGGGCCCTCCTACGAGCAGTACTTC,CASSYSSGGPSYEQYF
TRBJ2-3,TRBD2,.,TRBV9,TGTGCCAGCAGCGTAGCGGGGGGGGCCACAGATACGCAGTATTTT,CASSVAGGATDTQYF
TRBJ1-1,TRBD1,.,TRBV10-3,TGTGCCGTAGGACAGGAACTTAACACTGAAGCTTTCTTT,CAVGQELNTEAFF
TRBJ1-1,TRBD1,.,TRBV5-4,TGTGCCAGCTCGGAAGGGGACAGGGGGCGCAAAGGAACTGAAGCTTTCTTT,CASSEGDRGRKGTEAFF
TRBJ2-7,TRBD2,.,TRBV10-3,TGTGCCATCAGTGTTAAGGAGGGAGGGCCCCAATACGAGCAGTACTTC,CAISVKEGGPQYEQYF
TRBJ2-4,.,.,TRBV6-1,TGTGCCAGCAGTGCGGCTAGCCTAACCTTAGCCAAAAACATTCAGTACTTC,CASSAASLTLAKNIQYF
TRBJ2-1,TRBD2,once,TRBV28,TGTGCCAGCAGTTTAAATAGCGGGTTCTCCTACAATGAGCAGTTCTTC,CASSLNSGFSYNEQFF
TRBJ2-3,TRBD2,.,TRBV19,TGTGCCAGTAGTATCCGCGGAGCGGGAGGCTCAGATACGCAGTATTTT,CASSIRGAGGSDTQYF
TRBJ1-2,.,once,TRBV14,TGTGCCAGCAGCCAAAGCCCTCGGACGGGGTATGGCTACACCTTC,CASSQSPRTGYGYTF
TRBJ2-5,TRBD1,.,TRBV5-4,TGTGCCAGCAGCCGACCTGGACAGGCCCAGTACTTC,CASSRPGQAQYF
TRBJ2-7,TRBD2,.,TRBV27,TGTGCCAGCAGTTTTTCCGGGACTAGAGGATACGAGCAGTACTTC,CASSFSGTRGYEQYF
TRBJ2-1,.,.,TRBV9,TGTGCCAGCAGCGCGACAGGTTTCTACAATGAGCAGTTCTTC,CASSATGFYNEQFF
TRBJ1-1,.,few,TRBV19,TGTGCCAGTAGTTCTTTGAGTGAAGCTTTCTTT,CASSSLSEAFF
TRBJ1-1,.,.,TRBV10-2,TGCGCCAGCAGTGAGTCGAGGGCCACTGAAGCTTTCTTT,CASSESRATEAFF